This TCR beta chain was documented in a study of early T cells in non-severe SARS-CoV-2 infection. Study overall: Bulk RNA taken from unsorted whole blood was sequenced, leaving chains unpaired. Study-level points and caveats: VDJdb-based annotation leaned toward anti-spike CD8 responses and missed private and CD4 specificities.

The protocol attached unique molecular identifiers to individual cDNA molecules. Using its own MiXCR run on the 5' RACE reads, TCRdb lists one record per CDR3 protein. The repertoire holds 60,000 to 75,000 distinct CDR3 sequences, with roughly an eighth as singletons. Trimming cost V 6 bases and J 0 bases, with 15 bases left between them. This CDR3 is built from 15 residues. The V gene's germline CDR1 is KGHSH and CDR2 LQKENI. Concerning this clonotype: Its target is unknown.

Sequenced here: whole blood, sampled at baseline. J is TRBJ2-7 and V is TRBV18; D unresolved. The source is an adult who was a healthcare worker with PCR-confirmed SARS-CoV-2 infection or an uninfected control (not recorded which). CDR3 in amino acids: CASSPRTTDSYEQYF. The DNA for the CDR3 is TGTGCCAGCTCTCCCCGGACGACCGACTCCTACGAGCAGTACTTC.